This TCR beta chain was sequenced in a study of identical twins (dated by TCRdb to 2016 to 2018). In terms of the full investigation: The study deep-sequenced TCR alpha and beta repertoires from monozygotic twins, unrelated adults of various ages and cord blood to test whether fetal clonotypes persist. To rule out contamination, replicate twin experiments were performed at different times with different library preparation protocols. The research as a whole found: A weaker excess of twin sharing was found in beta out-of-frame sequences because the signal-to-noise ratio was lowered by fewer shared sequences. Because the same donors could not be followed over many years, conclusions were based on cross-sectional statistical analysis. Out-of-frame TCR alpha sharing in monozygotic twins was systematically underestimated by recombination models, whereas sharing between unrelated individuals was in agreement with the recombination models. Compared with coincidental sharing between unrelated individuals, out-of-frame TCR alpha sequences shared between twins had an excess of sequences with low generation probability. Invariant T cells such as MAIT and iNKT could partly confound zero-insertion analyses, although diverse VJ usage argued against such confounding for most clonotypes. Fewer insertions were carried by abundant cord blood beta clonotypes, a similar but weaker trend appeared in young adult naive repertoires, and no such trend appeared in memory repertoires.

At the junction V is shortened by 5 bases and J by 2 bases; bases outside the gene matches: 7. The cysteine opens and the phenylalanine closes a CDR3 of 15 amino acids. Solely the CDR3 DNA is kept, with 45 bases framed from the first base. All donors were healthy Caucasians. The twin cohort comprised three pairs of female monozygotic twins, all aged roughly 18 to 30 years. The RNA used for TCR libraries was isolated from peripheral blood mononuclear cells. About this clonotype: Its antigen remains unidentified. No much larger clone exists at a distance of one base, and base qualities are not known.

Libraries were built with 5' RACE. Reads for this sample came from an Illumina HiSeq 2000. Template switching introduced a universal primer binding site; the final cDNA contained a unique molecular identifier, enabling accurate counting of TCR cDNA molecules. Specific primers in the conserved constant-segment region were used to synthesize first-strand cDNA for TCR alpha and beta chains. Each cDNA library was double barcoded, with a SMART-Mk sample barcode plus Illumina barcodes, to control for contamination. TruSeq adapter sequences along with Illumina sample barcodes were introduced in two successive PCR steps. The TCR alpha and beta cDNA libraries were sequenced on the Illumina HiSeq platform using custom primers. Regarding the original processing steps: MiGEC processed the raw reads to extract unique molecular identifiers, while MiXCR was used to determine the CDR3 positions. For each individual, recombination models were inferred using an EM algorithm with the repgenHMM and IGoR tools. The tcR package in R was used for shared clonotype analysis, with sharing normalized by the product of cloneset sizes. To study raw recombination without the effects of thymic and clonal selection, out-of-frame nonproductive sequences were analyzed. TCRdb reprocessed the public reads (quality trimming at Q25 with fastp, clone calling with MiXCR) and kept in-frame beta chains. For every CDR3 protein sequence, its rows merge into one entry that carries the most common genes and DNA. These V and J calls rely on TCRdb rather than the paper's analysis. The sample records hundreds of thousands of distinct CDR3 sequences, 20% to 25% of which are singletons. Of the sample, roughly 4% is held by the ten largest clones.

The data were also submitted as part of a second study, on T cells expressing NK-cell markers. Per that second paper: Under ten donors provided sorted CD3+CD56+NKG2C+, CD3+CD56+NKG2C- and CD3+CD56-NKG2C+ T-cell subsets, whose TCR beta-chain repertoires were profiled. Among the eight sequenced donors, only one was HCMV-seronegative, while the other seven were HCMV-seropositive. In several experiments an anti-gammadeltaTCR antibody was added to restrict sorting to alphabetaTCR-expressing T cells. In over five donors, the dominant CD3+CD56+NKG2C+ clonotypes were among the top 10 CD8+ clonotypes and accounted for about 1.0-7.5% of CD8+ T cells. Those dominant clonotypes were again the most abundant among CD3+CD56-NKG2C+ cells in several donors, at roughly 25-65%. It remained unclear whether the expanded NKG2C-expressing T cell clones were specific for HCMV antigens. Randomly selected healthy volunteers, three men and five women, were used as the eight sequenced donors. HCMV-specific IgG was detected in serum with a commercial ELISA kit to determine HCMV serostatus. Bulk peripheral blood T-cell repertoires were additionally sequenced from unsorted PBMC for over 5 donors. MIGEC was used to demultiplex reads and group reads by UMI, and MiTCR was used to assemble and quantify clonotypes. Only TCR cDNA sequences supported by at least two reads were kept to exclude erroneous sequences. The tcR package was used for downstream repertoire analysis, and clonotypes were matched across fractions by CDR3 nucleotide sequence plus V segment. Antigen specificity was annotated against VDJdb with VDJmatch, allowing one amino acid substitution in CDR3.

The specimen sequenced was PBMCs. The sequence is built from TRBV12-3 or TRBV12-4 and TRBJ2-5; a stretch of 8 junction bases matches TRBD2. The receptor comes from a woman younger than 35 in good health. The nucleotide sequence is TGTGCCAGCAGTCCGGGGGGGCGGATACAAGAGACCCAGTACTTC. This yields the protein CASSPGGRIQETQYF.